This T cell receptor beta chain was captured by sequencing in a study of blood T cell repertoires in COVID-19. About the research overall: COVID-19 samples from acute and convalescent phases originated in the United States, Italy and Spain. In each case, the material was cDNA or gDNA derived from T cells, B-cell-depleted T cells, or PBMCs.

There are 13 residues in the CDR3. The germline V gene has CDR1 LNHDA and CDR2 SQIVND (reference sequence). V dropped 6 bases and J dropped 3; count of bases not matched to a gene: 5. Source study methods: Amplification of reference gene primers provided the estimated nucleated cell counts. TCRdb's copy holds only in-frame clones and misses some; the assay was immunoSEQ multiplex PCR. The V and J calls and the clone size are those of that table, but D and trimming were determined from the DNA. The sample includes 200,000 to 250,000 clones, approximately 80% of them seen just once. This clonotype originated in a human donor in a cohort sampled during active COVID-19. Sequences were obtained from peripheral blood. The chain has TRBV19 and TRBJ2-7; 7 positions match TRBD1. CDR3 protein: CASSRDRDYEQYF. CDR3 DNA: TGTGCCAGTAGCCGGGACAGAGACTACGAGCAGTACTTC.